The next 27 T cell receptor beta chains were all read from a single sample in a study of shared clonotypes between healthy human individuals. The assay was immunoSEQ multiplex PCR, and TCRdb's table has in-frame clones only and misses some. The sample lists about 230,000 clones, over 60% occurring once. The material sequenced was memory CD4+ T cells sorted from blood. The subset here: CD45RA-negative fraction. The source of these receptors is a man aged 25-45 years in good health.

The chain couples TRBV9 to TRBJ2-1; D gene unclear. Germline lookup yields CDR1 SGDLS and CDR2 YYNGEE. The CDR3 loop spans 14 amino acids. Trimming removed 4 bases at V and 5 bases at J, with 13 bases between. The CDR3 loop is CASSQSLVHNEQFF. The DNA for the CDR3 is TGTGCCAGCAGCCAATCTCTAGTTCACAATGAGCAGTTCTTC.

The chain employs TRBV2 and TRBJ2-2; 9 nucleotides agree with TRBD2. Germline CDR1 SNHLY, CDR2 FYNNEI. This CDR3 contains 15 residues. V was pared by 6 bases and J by 5 bases, with 7 bases of the junction left unmatched. As DNA, the CDR3 is TGTGCCAGCAGCGCTCTAGCGGGAAGGACCGGGGAGCTGTTTTTT. Protein: CASSALAGRTGELFF.

This chain links TRBV10-3 with TRBJ1-1, with D unresolved. The V gene's germline CDR1 is ENHRY and CDR2 SYGVKD. The V end lost 3 bases, the J end lost 3 bases, and 8 bases lay between the germline ends. This CDR3 contains 13 residues. CDR3: CAISDLGDTEAFF. CDR3 sequence (DNA): TGTGCCATCAGTGACCTCGGCGACACTGAAGCTTTCTTT.

V gene TRBV6-1 combines with J gene TRBJ1-5; D call uncertain. Per germline, CDR1 MNHNS and CDR2 SASEGT. The CDR3 totals 13 residues. Trimming pared 7 bases from V and 3 bases from J, leaving 10 bases between. CDR3 in amino acids: CASIAGNNQPQHF. The CDR3 bases are TGTGCCAGCATAGCGGGGAACAATCAGCCCCAGCATTTT.

V gene TRBV10-1 combines with J gene TRBJ2-1, with 16 bases lining up with TRBD2. Trimming removed 6 bases from V and 6 bases from J; junction bases left unmatched: 5. Germline V gene lookup returns CDR1 WNHNN and CDR2 SYGVQD (reference sequence). The CDR3 contains 16 residues. The DNA of the CDR3 is TGCGCCAGCAGCCCGGGACTAGCGGGAGGGACCAATGAGCAGTTCTTC. Encoded protein: CASSPGLAGGTNEQFF.

This CDR3 reads CASSVSGTKQETQYF. In DNA, the CDR3 is TGCGCCAGCAGCGTTTCAGGGACAAAGCAAGAGACCCAGTACTTC. The chain joins TRBV5-1 to TRBJ2-5, with D maybe TRBD1 (6 bases). V lost 4 bases and J lost 2, with 15 bases in between. In germline, CDR1 is SGHRS, CDR2 YFSETQ. The CDR3 runs 15 residues. Combining the CDR3 with reference TRBV5-1 and TRBJ2-5 gives the whole variable domain KAGVTQTPRYLIKTRGQQVTLSCSPISGHRSVSWYQQTPGQGLQFLFEYFSETQRNKGNFPGRFSGRQFSNSRSEMNVSTLELGDSALYLCASSVSGTKQETQYFGPGTRLLVL.

V usage is TRBV18 and J usage is TRBJ1-1; perhaps TRBD1 as D (5 bases). V shed 0 bases and J shed 4 bases, with 18 bases lying between them. The CDR3 runs 17 residues. Germline CDR1 KGHSH, CDR2 LQKENI. CDR3 protein: CASSPPSGALGSTEAFF. CDR3 DNA: TGTGCCAGCTCACCACCCTCCGGGGCGCTTGGTAGCACTGAAGCTTTCTTT.

The sample holds a few counts of this clone. The chain carries TRBV2 and TRBJ1-5, with 8 bases that match TRBD1. The junction had 5 bases not matched to a gene; V was cut back by 0 bases and J by 7 bases. The CDR3 length is 15 residues. Germline V gene lookup returns CDR1 SNHLY and CDR2 FYNNEI. The CDR3 reads CASSEATGVGQPQHF. The DNA for the CDR3 is TGTGCCAGCAGTGAAGCGACAGGGGTGGGCCAGCCCCAGCATTTT.

The chain uses TRBV6-4 and TRBJ2-5; D is unclear. In germline, CDR1 is MRHNA, CDR2 SNTAGT. V lost 3 bases, J lost 2 bases, and 19 bases lay in between. The CDR3 sequence is 17 residues long. This CDR3 is CASSEIEAIGIQETQYF. For the CDR3, the DNA is TGTGCCAGCAGTGAGATCGAAGCAATAGGGATTCAAGAGACCCAGTACTTC.

The gene calls are TRBV2 and TRBJ1-4, with D hard to call. The CDR3 loop spans 14 amino acids. Trimming stripped 5 bases from V and 7 bases from J, with 14 bases between. Germline V gives CDR1 SNHLY, CDR2 FYNNEI. This CDR3 is CASSKTQEGEKLFF. DNA for the CDR3: TGTGCCAGCAGTAAGACTCAGGAGGGTGAAAAACTGTTTTTT.

This clone appeared once. The chain uses TRBV2 and TRBJ2-1; tentatively, D is TRBD2 (5 bases). V was cut by 4 bases and J by 8 bases, with 15 bases left in between. CDR3 length: 14 residues. CDR1 SNHLY and CDR2 FYNNEI come from the germline V gene. The CDR3 nucleotides are TGTGCCAGCAGTGTAGCAACTAGTGTCGATGAGCAGTTCTTC. Translated: CASSVATSVDEQFF.

This rearrangement joins TRBV11-3 to TRBJ2-7, with D perhaps matching TRBD1 or TRBD2 (6 bases each). Trimming pared 7 bases from V and 2 bases from J, leaving 24 bases between. CDR1 is SGHNT, CDR2 YENEEA, per germline. There are 17 residues in the CDR3. CDR3 bases: TGTGCCAGCACCCGAGGGGGGTGTGGGAGAAGGACCTACGAGCAGTACTTC. Amino acids: CASTRGGCGRRTYEQYF.

This clone turned up a few times. This chain uses TRBV6-5 with TRBJ2-2; maybe TRBD2 (5 bases). This CDR3 region has 14 residues. The ends were cut back, 6 bases at V and 6 bases at J, with 14 bases in the middle. CDR1 and CDR2 from the germline V gene are MNHEY and SVGAGI. The CDR3 sequence: CASRARGHAGELFF. CDR3 nucleotide sequence: TGTGCCAGCAGGGCCCGCGGGCATGCCGGGGAGCTGTTTTTT.

This clone showed up just once. This chain joins TRBV6-5 and TRBJ2-7; TRBD2 aligns across 10 bases. The CDR3 has 14 amino acids. The junction had 8 bases not matched to a gene; V was cut back by 6 bases and J by 6 bases. CDR1 is MNHEY and CDR2 is SVGAGI in the germline V gene. CDR3 loop: CASRPAGGIGEQYF. CDR3 bases: TGTGCCAGCAGACCAGCGGGAGGGATCGGCGAGCAGTACTTC.

The chain carries TRBV10-1 and TRBJ1-1; D not resolved. V lost 4 bases, J lost 1 base, and 7 bases lay in between. CDR3 size: 13 residues. Germline CDR1 is WNHNN and CDR2 is SYGVQD (reference sequence). The CDR3 DNA sequence: TGCGCCAGCAGTGTGAAAGGGAACACTGAAGCTTTCTTT. Encoded protein: CASSVKGNTEAFF.

This clone was observed a single time. The chain joins TRBV5-4 to TRBJ2-3; 7 bases are shared with TRBD2. Germline CDR1 and CDR2: SGHNT and YYREEE (reference sequence). The CDR3 runs to 16 residues. V was pared by 0 bases and J by 1 base, with 5 bases of the junction left unmatched. The CDR3 spells CASSLGASGRTDTQYF. Here the CDR3 DNA reads TGTGCCAGCAGCTTGGGGGCTAGCGGACGCACAGATACGCAGTATTTT.

The chain links TRBV7-6 to TRBJ1-2; the D gene is possibly TRBD1 (5 bases). The germline V gene has CDR1 SGHVS and CDR2 FNYEAQ. The V and J ends lost 1 base and 3 bases respectively, with 12 bases between them. The CDR3 is made up of 15 amino acids. Here the CDR3 DNA reads TGTGCCAGCAGCTTAGTCGATCGGGGGGACTATGGCTACACCTTC. Residues: CASSLVDRGDYGYTF.

The rearrangement joins TRBV2 to TRBJ1-2, with D possibly TRBD1 on 6 matching bases. This CDR3 comprises 14 residues. Germline loops: CDR1 SNHLY, CDR2 FYNNEI. Trimming took 5 bases from V and 7 from J, leaving 17 bases between them. Here the CDR3 DNA reads TGTGCCAGCAGTCCCCGTTCGGGGGCGCGTGGCTACACCTTC. Translated, it gives CASSPRSGARGYTF.

The genes are TRBV11-2 and TRBJ2-1; 10 bases are shared with TRBD2. Germline V gives CDR1 SGHAT, CDR2 FQNNGV. The junction had 3 bases not matched to a gene; V was cut back by 3 bases and J by 4 bases. This CDR3 region has 15 residues. The CDR3 DNA is TGTGCCAGCAGCTTTAGCGGGAGGTTATACAATGAGCAGTTCTTC. This encodes CASSFSGRLYNEQFF.

As to this clone: The same CDR3 is also encoded by other DNA sequences in this sample. The chain combines TRBV7-2 with TRBJ1-1; no firm D call. The CDR3 runs 13 residues. In germline, CDR1 is SGHTA, CDR2 FQGNSA. V gave up 3 bases and J gave up 0 bases, with 5 bases separating them. The CDR3 region is CASSFGMNTEAFF. CDR3 coding DNA: TGTGCCAGCAGCTTCGGCATGAACACTGAAGCTTTCTTT.

The rearrangement uses TRBV10-3 and TRBJ1-2, with 9 bases aligning to TRBD1. The CDR3 is made up of 14 amino acids. V was clipped by 7 bases and J by 4 bases; unmatched bases: 7. Looked up from germline, CDR1 is ENHRY and CDR2 is SYGVKD. CDR3: CAIKRDRESYGYTF. Written as DNA, the CDR3 is TGTGCCATCAAGAGGGACAGGGAGAGCTATGGCTACACCTTC.

This clone was seen a single time. J is TRBJ2-7 and V is TRBV7-6; D remains unclear. This CDR3 is built from 14 residues. With 1 base removed from V and 4 bases from J, the gap between germline ends came to 11 bases. In germline, CDR1 is SGHVS, CDR2 FNYEAQ. The CDR3 DNA is TGTGCCAGCAGCTTAGACCCCCGTACATACGAGCAGTACTTC. Residues: CASSLDPRTYEQYF.

The chain is built from TRBV7-2 and TRBJ2-7, with TRBD2 matching over 9 bases. This CDR3 is 15 amino acids long. Trimming at V came to 5 bases and at J to 0 bases, leaving 5 bases not matched to a gene. Germline-derived CDR1 and CDR2 are SGHTA and FQGNSA. The CDR3 DNA reads TGTGCCAGCAGCCTTGCTAGCGGGGTCTCCTACGAGCAGTACTTC. Translated: CASSLASGVSYEQYF.

The chain carries TRBV5-1 and TRBJ2-1; perhaps TRBD1 as D (5 bases). CDR3 length: 15 residues. Trimming pared 0 bases from V and 2 bases from J, leaving 9 bases between. CDR1 and CDR2 from the germline V gene are SGHRS and YFSETQ. Here the CDR3 reads CASSLVEDTYNEQFF. As DNA, the CDR3 is TGCGCCAGCAGCTTGGTAGAGGACACCTACAATGAGCAGTTCTTC.

The chain employs TRBV28 and TRBJ2-1; D ambiguous. Germline CDR1 MDHEN, CDR2 SYDVKM. V was shortened by 8 bases and J by 0 bases, with 11 bases between the two germline ends. The CDR3 is made up of 14 amino acids. The CDR3 here is CASAPKRSYNEQFF. The CDR3 DNA reads as TGTGCCAGCGCTCCCAAGCGCTCCTACAATGAGCAGTTCTTC.

This clone was counted a few times. The chain uses TRBV7-2 and TRBJ2-7; possibly TRBD1 for D (6 bases). This CDR3 has 13 residues. Germline assignment: CDR1 SGHTA and CDR2 FQGNSA. Trimming took 3 bases from V and 2 from J, leaving 8 bases between them. The CDR3 is CASSLGTTYEQYF. CDR3 DNA sequence: TGTGCCAGCAGCTTGGGGACAACCTACGAGCAGTACTTC.

The CDR3, as DNA: TGTGCCTGGAGCCCAGGCGGAGATCAGCCCCAGCATTTT. Protein sequence: CAWSPGGDQPQHF. V usage is TRBV30 and J usage is TRBJ1-5, with D hard to call. Germline V lookup: CDR1 GTSNPN, CDR2 SVGIG (reference sequence). The germline V and J ends were trimmed by 3 bases and 5 bases, with 11 bases remaining between them. This CDR3 contains 13 residues.